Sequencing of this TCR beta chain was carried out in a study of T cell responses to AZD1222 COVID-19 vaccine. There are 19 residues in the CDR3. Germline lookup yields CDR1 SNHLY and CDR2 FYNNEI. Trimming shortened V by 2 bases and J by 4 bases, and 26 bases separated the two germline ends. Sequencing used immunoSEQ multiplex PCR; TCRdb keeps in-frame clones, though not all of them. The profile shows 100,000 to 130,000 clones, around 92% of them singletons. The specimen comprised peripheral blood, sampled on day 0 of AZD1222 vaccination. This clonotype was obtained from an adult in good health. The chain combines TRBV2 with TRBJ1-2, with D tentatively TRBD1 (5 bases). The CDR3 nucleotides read TGTGCCAGCAGTGAAAGCCGGTCCGGGACGGGGCTTAACGTCTATGGCTACACCTTC. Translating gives CASSESRSGTGLNVYGYTF.